This T cell receptor (beta chain) was identified in a study of PD-1 blockade in classical Hodgkin lymphoma (dated by TCRdb to 2020 to 2022). For the wider study: Nivolumab dosing was 3 mg/kg intravenously every 2 weeks, continuing until either disease progression or unacceptable toxicity. The study used TCR beta sequencing and CyTOF to define a peripheral blood immune signature of response to PD-1 blockade in classical Hodgkin lymphoma.

The Qiagen DNeasy kit was used to extract genomic DNA from unsorted PBMCs and from the negatively selected CD4+ and CD8+ fractions. Using primers that anneal to V and J segments, immunoSEQ multiplex PCR amplified the TCR beta CDR3 regions. A synthetic immune receptor repertoire was used to minimize amplification bias, and any residual bias was removed computationally once sequencing was done. The source study handled its data this way. Custom Python scripts were used to quantify repertoire diversity as the Shannon entropy index. Unsorted, CD4+ and CD8+ repertoires were analyzed separately, except in combined analyses where CD4+ and CD8+ sequences were merged in silico. Clonal expansion was defined as a frequency increase of at least 2-fold after treatment compared with C1D1, and clones undetected at baseline were assigned a pseudocount of 0.5. Singleton clones were defined as clones with 0 or 1 copy at C1D1, and non-singleton clones were defined as clones with 2 or more copies. Clones expanded in unsorted samples were assigned a CD4+, CD8+ or unknown annotation through matching of protein sequences in sorted samples from the same patient. Diversity changes from C1D1 to C4D1 were tested in paired samples using Wilcoxon tests. Imported from immuneACCESS, the table was reduced by TCRdb to in-frame sequences with V and J called. These copies leave out some clones; in studies compared against another copy, an unresolved V gene accounts for under half, and the cause of the remainder is not known. D and trimming come from the DNA, and the V and J calls and clone size come from that table. In all, the sample holds approximately 100,000 clones, and around 89% of those were seen once. Jointly, the top ten make up around 6.6% of the sample.

From its cysteine to its phenylalanine, the CDR3 spans 17 amino acids. Of all the DNA, just the CDR3 is kept, 51 bases in frame from base 1. Broad study findings and their caveats: By C4D1, a significant rise was seen in CD4+ TCR diversity but not in CD8+ TCR diversity (p=0.0027 vs p=0.16), and the rise was most apparent among complete responders (p=0.02). Baseline TCR diversity was reported to be lower in newly diagnosed patients than in healthy donors, and even lower in relapsed/refractory patients. Trial patients with a complete response had baseline diversity similar to that of newly diagnosed patients, while partial responders and progressors had significantly lower diversity. Patients starting nivolumab less than 1 year after ASCT had lower diversity and were excluded from later analyses to avoid confounding by immune reconstitution. The study covered only a single clinical trial cohort, and the causes of the repertoire differences, possibly disease activity or prior therapy, were still not defined.

Interpreted using the paper, the time point label stands for: cycle 2 day 1 (C2D1) of nivolumab. All trial patients had relapsed after autologous stem cell transplantation, with cohorts A, B and C differing in prior brentuximab vedotin exposure. The trial cohort was composed of about 60 patients with relapsed/refractory classical Hodgkin lymphoma, for whom complete response, partial response or progressive disease was recorded as best overall response. Single-agent nivolumab was administered to trial patients in the multi-cohort phase II CheckMate 205 trial. An independent review committee assessed best overall response using the 2007 International Working Group response criteria. Trial PBMCs were obtained immediately prior to nivolumab initiation (C1D1) and on therapy at cycle 2 day 1 and cycle 4 day 1. After peripheral blood was drawn into 8 mL Vacutainer Cell Preparation Tubes, PBMCs were isolated by centrifugation and then cryopreserved.

With regard to this clone: It lacks a known antigen. No per-base quality is available; no much larger clone lies one base away.

The sequence was obtained from a human donor with classical Hodgkin lymphoma. The V and J genes are TRBV21-1 and TRBJ2-1. TRBV21-1 is described as a pseudogene. The material was peripheral blood mononuclear cells (PBMCs), obtained before the second cycle of nivolumab. The DNA sequence is TGTGCCAGCAGCACCATACGGGCGCTACCCTCCTACAATGAGCAGTTCTTC. The encoded protein is CASSTIRALPSYNEQFF.